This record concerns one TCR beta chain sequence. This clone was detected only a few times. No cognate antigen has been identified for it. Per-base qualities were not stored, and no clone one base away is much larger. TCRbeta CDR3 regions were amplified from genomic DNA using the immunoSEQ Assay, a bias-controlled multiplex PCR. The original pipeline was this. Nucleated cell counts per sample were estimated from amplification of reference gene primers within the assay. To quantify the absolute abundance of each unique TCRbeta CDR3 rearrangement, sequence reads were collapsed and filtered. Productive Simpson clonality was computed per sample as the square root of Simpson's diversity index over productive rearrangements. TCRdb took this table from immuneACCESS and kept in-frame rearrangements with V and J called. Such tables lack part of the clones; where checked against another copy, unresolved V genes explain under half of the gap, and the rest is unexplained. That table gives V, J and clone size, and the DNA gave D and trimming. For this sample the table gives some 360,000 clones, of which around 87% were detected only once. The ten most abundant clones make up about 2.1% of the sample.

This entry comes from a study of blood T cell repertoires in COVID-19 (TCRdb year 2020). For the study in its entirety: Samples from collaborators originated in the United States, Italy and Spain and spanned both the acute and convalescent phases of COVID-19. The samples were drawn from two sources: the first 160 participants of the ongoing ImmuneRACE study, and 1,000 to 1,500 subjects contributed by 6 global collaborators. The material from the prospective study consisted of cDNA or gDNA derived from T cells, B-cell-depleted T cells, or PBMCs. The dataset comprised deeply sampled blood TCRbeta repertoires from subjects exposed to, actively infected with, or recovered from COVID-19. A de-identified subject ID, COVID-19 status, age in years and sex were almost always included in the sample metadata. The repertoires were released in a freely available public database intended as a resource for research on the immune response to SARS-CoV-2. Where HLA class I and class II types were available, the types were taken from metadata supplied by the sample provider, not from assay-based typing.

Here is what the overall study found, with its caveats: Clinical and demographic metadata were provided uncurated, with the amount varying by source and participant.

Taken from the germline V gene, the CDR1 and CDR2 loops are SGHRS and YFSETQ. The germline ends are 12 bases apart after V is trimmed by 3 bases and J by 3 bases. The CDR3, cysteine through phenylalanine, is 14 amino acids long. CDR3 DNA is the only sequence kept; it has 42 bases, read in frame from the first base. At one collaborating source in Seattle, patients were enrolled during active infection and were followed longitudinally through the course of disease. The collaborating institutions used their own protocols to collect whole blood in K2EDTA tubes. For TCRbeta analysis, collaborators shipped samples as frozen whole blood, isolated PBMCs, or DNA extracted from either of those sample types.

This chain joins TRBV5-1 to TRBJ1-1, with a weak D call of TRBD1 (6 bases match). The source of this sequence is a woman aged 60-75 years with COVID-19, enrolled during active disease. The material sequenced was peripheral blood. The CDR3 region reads CASSSRGGDTEAFF. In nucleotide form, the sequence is TGCGCCAGCAGCTCCAGGGGTGGCGACACTGAAGCTTTCTTT.